The 19 T cell receptor beta chains presented below share a single source sample, sequenced in a study of shared clonotypes between healthy human individuals. Sequencing used immunoSEQ multiplex PCR; TCRdb keeps in-frame clones, though not all of them. The sample records 1,100,000 or so clones, approximately 80% being singletons. Specimen: memory CD4+ T cells from PBMCs. Subset: CD45RA-negative fraction. The receptors originated from a man younger than 35 in good health. Some clones in this sample may be carry-over from other donors' samples.

The chain employs TRBV28 and TRBJ1-2, with 7 nucleotides matching TRBD1. The CDR3 totals 13 residues. The V gene's germline CDR1 is MDHEN and CDR2 SYDVKM. Trimming cost V 8 bases and J 8 bases; bases outside gene matches: 11. CDR3 residues: CASLLTGTGGYTF. The CDR3 DNA is TGTGCCAGCCTTTTGACAGGGACTGGAGGCTACACCTTC.

This chain links TRBV20-1 with TRBJ2-7; D gene uncertain. The V end lost 6 bases, the J end lost 6 bases, and 9 bases lay between the germline ends. In germline, CDR1 is DFQATT, CDR2 SNEGSKA (reference sequence). The CDR3 spans 10 residues. The chain's CDR3 is CSANVVEQYF. The CDR3 DNA sequence: TGCAGTGCAAACGTCGTCGAGCAGTACTTC.

This rearrangement joins TRBV28 to TRBJ1-2; D unclear. The CDR3 has 12 amino acids. Trimming took 8 bases from V and 0 from J, leaving 7 bases between them. Germline V gene sequence: CDR1 MDHEN, CDR2 SYDVKM. The CDR3 DNA reads TGTGCCAGCTGGGCGGCTAACTATGGCTACACCTTC. Translating it yields CASWAANYGYTF.

This chain uses TRBV27 with TRBJ2-1; no clear D. This CDR3 has 21 amino acids. The germline V and J ends were trimmed by 3 bases and 0 bases, with 27 bases remaining between them. Germline V gene lookup returns CDR1 MNHEY and CDR2 SMNVEV (reference sequence). The CDR3 sequence is CASSFRSGSVGRKSSYNEQFF. The CDR3 DNA reads as TGTGCCAGCAGTTTTAGGTCGGGCTCTGTCGGTCGAAAAAGCTCCTACAATGAGCAGTTCTTC.

The V gene is TRBV10-3, the J gene TRBJ2-5; 10 bases match TRBD1. This CDR3 is 15 amino acids long. J was trimmed by 2 bases and V by 4 bases; bases with no gene match: 4. The V gene's germline CDR1 is ENHRY and CDR2 SYGVKD. The CDR3 region has the DNA TGTGCCATCAGTGTTGGGACAGGGGCTCAAGAGACCCAGTACTTC. Amino acids: CAISVGTGAQETQYF.

This sequence joins TRBV5-1 and TRBJ2-3; D possibly matches TRBD1 or TRBD2 (6 bases each). Trimming took 4 bases from V and 5 from J, leaving 17 bases between them. CDR1 and CDR2 from the germline V gene are SGHRS and YFSETQ. This CDR3 has 15 amino acids. CDR3 protein: CASSLGGRGQDTQYF. Here the CDR3 DNA reads TGCGCCAGCAGCCTGGGGGGCAGGGGTCAAGATACGCAGTATTTT.

The sample holds many counts of this clone. The chain recombines TRBV9 with TRBJ2-3; 10 bases align to TRBD1. The CDR3 extends over 14 amino acids. V lost 0 bases to trimming and J lost 9 bases; unmatched junction nucleotides: 4. Germline CDR1 is SGDLS and CDR2 is YYNGEE. This chain's CDR3 is CASSVGLGQGTQYF. CDR3 nucleotide sequence: TGTGCCAGCAGCGTAGGGTTGGGACAGGGGACGCAGTATTTT.

The chain joins TRBV18 to TRBJ1-5, with TRBD1 matching 9 bases. Germline CDR1 KGHSH, CDR2 LQKENI. Germline trimming cut 3 bases from V and 6 bases from J; bases unmatched to any gene: 9. This CDR3 comprises 16 residues. The CDR3 nucleotides are TGTGCCAGCTCACCCGAGACAGGGGGGCAGCGTCAGCCCCAGCATTTT. It is translated as CASSPETGGQRQPQHF.

The chain combines TRBV4-1 with TRBJ2-7; 8 positions agree with TRBD1. CDR1 and CDR2 from the germline V gene are MGHRA and YSYEKL. Germline trimming cut 4 bases from V and 0 bases from J; bases unmatched to any gene: 8. The CDR3 is 16 residues long. The CDR3 region has the DNA TGCGCCAGCAGCCGACTAAGGACAGGGAGCTCCTACGAGCAGTACTTC. Translating gives CASSRLRTGSSYEQYF.

The rearrangement links TRBV30 to TRBJ2-1; TRBD1 matches 12 bases. This CDR3 has 16 amino acids. Germline V gives CDR1 GTSNPN, CDR2 SVGIG (reference sequence). Unmatched junction bases numbered 9, after V lost 3 bases and J lost 6 bases. The chain's CDR3 is CAWSRGTGGLFNEQFF. The CDR3 DNA follows: TGTGCCTGGAGCCGCGGGACAGGGGGCCTCTTCAATGAGCAGTTCTTC.

This rearrangement joins TRBV9 to TRBJ2-6; D may correspond to TRBD1 or TRBD2 (5 bases each). CDR1 and CDR2 (germline): SGDLS, YYNGEE. With 3 bases removed from V and 2 bases from J, the gap between germline ends came to 15 bases. The CDR3 has 17 residues. Written as DNA, the CDR3 is TGTGCCAGCAGCGCCCTTTCGTGGGGACCTGGGGCCAACGTCCTGACTTTC. Its translation: CASSALSWGPGANVLTF.

The chain couples TRBV28 to TRBJ1-4, with D possibly being TRBD1 (6 bases). Trimming cost V 6 bases and J 6 bases, with 23 bases left between them. The V gene's germline CDR1 is MDHEN and CDR2 SYDVKM. This CDR3 has 17 residues. CDR3 amino acids: CASRRPLYREGDEKLFF. DNA for the CDR3: TGTGCCAGCAGAAGACCCCTATACAGGGAGGGGGATGAAAAACTGTTTTTT.

This clone was detected only a few times. A read error may produce the germline difference seen at one junction end. J is TRBJ1-4 and V is TRBV10-3; D is unresolved. CDR1 is ENHRY and CDR2 is SYGVKD in the germline V gene. The CDR3 length is 14 residues. In DNA form, the CDR3 reads TGTGCCATCAGTCAGTCCGGAACGGGGGAAAAACTGTTTTTT. Its protein is CAISQSGTGEKLFF.

The chain recombines TRBV5-1 with TRBJ2-7; D is possibly TRBD1 (6 bases). Trimming removed 4 bases from V and 5 bases from J, with 16 bases in between. In germline, CDR1 is SGHRS, CDR2 YFSETQ. This CDR3 has 14 residues. CDR3 residues: CASSPQQGGDEQYF. The DNA of the CDR3 is TGCGCCAGCAGCCCCCAACAGGGTGGCGACGAGCAGTACTTC. Full variable domain (missing parts from reference TRBV5-1 and TRBJ2-7): KAGVTQTPRYLIKTRGQQVTLSCSPISGHRSVSWYQQTPGQGLQFLFEYFSETQRNKGNFPGRFSGRQFSNSRSEMNVSTLELGDSALYLCASSPQQGGDEQYFGPGTRLTVT.

The gene calls are TRBV4-1 and TRBJ1-2; 12 nucleotides align to TRBD1. CDR3 size: 14 residues. Germline V lookup: CDR1 MGHRA, CDR2 YSYEKL. Germline trimming cut 0 bases from V and 14 bases from J; bases unmatched to any gene: 7. The CDR3 DNA follows: TGCGCCAGCAGCCAAGATGCCGGGACAGGGGGCTGGACCTTC. Translation: CASSQDAGTGGWTF.

This clone has only one observation. The chain has TRBV18 and TRBJ2-7, with a weak D call TRBD2 (6 bases). CDR1 is KGHSH, CDR2 LQKENI, per germline. The V end lost 4 bases, the J end lost 2 bases, and 15 bases lay between the germline ends. The CDR3 runs 15 residues. Written as DNA, the CDR3 is TGTGCCAGCTCACGGGGGACTTCTCAAACCTACGAGCAGTACTTC. This sequence encodes CASSRGTSQTYEQYF. Full variable domain (missing parts from reference TRBV18 and TRBJ2-7): NAGVMQNPRHLVRRRGQEARLRCSPMKGHSHVYWYRQLPEEGLKFMVYLQKENIIDESGMPKERFSAEFPKEGPSILRIQQVVRGDSAAYFCASSRGTSQTYEQYFGPGTRLTVT.

This chain connects TRBV7-2 to TRBJ1-1; D not certain. Germline values: CDR1 SGHTA, CDR2 FQGNSA. Deletions cut 1 base from V and 1 base from J, with 10 bases between. The CDR3 sequence is 15 residues long. CDR3 bases: TGTGCCAGCAGCTTAGGGAGGGTAGCGAACACTGAAGCTTTCTTT. It codes for CASSLGRVANTEAFF.

The chain links TRBV28 to TRBJ2-7; 10 bases are a match to TRBD2. V was pared by 6 bases and J by 1 base, with 9 bases of the junction left unmatched. The CDR3 spans 16 residues. In germline, CDR1 is MDHEN, CDR2 SYDVKM. The CDR3, as DNA: TGTGCCAGCAGCCGAATGACTAGCGGGTCTTCCTACGAGCAGTACTTC. It specifies CASSRMTSGSSYEQYF.

This chain joins TRBV5-4 and TRBJ2-2; 13 bases map to TRBD2. The CDR3 consists of 18 residues. CDR1 SGHNT and CDR2 YYREEE come from the germline V gene (reference sequence). With V trimmed by 4 bases and J by 4 bases, 10 bases remained unmatched. CDR3 sequence: CASSRRTSGRSGTGELFF. The CDR3 DNA reads TGTGCCAGCAGCAGGAGGACTAGCGGGAGATCGGGCACCGGGGAGCTGTTTTTT.